This T cell receptor beta chain was documented in a study of shared clonotypes between healthy human individuals (TCRdb year 2020). With regard to the full study: Three men and a couple of women, aged 18 to 49 years, made up the cohort. For each donor, CD4 naive and CD4 memory were each run on three plates, CD8 naive on two plates, and CD8 memory on one plate. The study deeply sequenced blood TCR repertoires of roughly five healthy adults to estimate repertoire size and the extent of clonotype sharing between individuals. To increase sequencing depth and limit assay-specific biases, TCR repertoire library preparation and sequencing were carried out by different laboratories using diverse techniques. Leukapheresis yielded between about 0.8 and 9.5 billion PBMCs per donor. The investigation overall reported the following: Rarefaction of sorted-subset datasets indicated incomplete sequencing despite the large sequencing depth. Pairwise subsampling led to the expectation that sequencing depth would affect the degree of clonotype sharing among donors. Compared with non-shared clonotypes, the clonotypes found in all four sorted-subset donors had higher generation probabilities. Sharing across a few donors was observed for approximately 5% of naive CD4, less than 4% of naive CD8, over 2% of memory CD4, and around 0.44% of memory CD8 clonotypes. Because the study included only a small number of donors, the genetic and exposure-history diversity represented was limited. Estimated clonotype richness was generally larger for naive than for memory subsets. Sampling was restricted to blood, and TCR repertoires in tissue are likely to differ from TCR repertoires in blood.

CD8 naive samples consisted of CD45RO-negative cells that were positively selected for CCR7, yielding a CD45RA+CCR7+ population without TemRA cells. Donors were healthy HIV-negative adults with no recently reported acute infections or vaccinations. Every donor was a Caucasian adult residing in Nashville, Tennessee, USA. Blood was obtained by leukapheresis, after which PBMCs were separated by Ficoll-Histopaque density gradient centrifugation and cryopreserved in liquid nitrogen vapor phase. Purity and quantity of every magnetically sorted T cell population were checked by analytical flow cytometry. From each sorted fraction, genomic DNA was isolated and quantified by UV absorbance on a Nanodrop 2000c. The CDR3 goes from the cysteine to the phenylalanine over 14 residues. Left in the record is the CDR3 DNA by itself, 42 bases read in frame from the first base. V loses 5 bases at its end and J loses 3 bases; junction bases beyond the gene matches: 8. As encoded in the germline V gene, CDR1 is SGHDT while CDR2 is YYEEEE.

TCR CDR3 regions were amplified from genomic DNA by multiplex PCR using the deep immunoSEQ assay. Extracted genomic DNA from each cell subset was distributed evenly across all wells of several immunoSEQ 96-well plates, and each plate was treated as a replicate. For sorted subsets, each replicate PCR was loaded with about 200 ng genomic DNA, equivalent to about 30,000 T cell genomes. Purified libraries were quantified with a Qubit 3.0 fluorometer, sized on a Bioanalyzer 2100, and re-quantified with the KAPA Library Quantification kit. Every immunoSEQ 96-well plate was sequenced on a dedicated single-read 150-cycle Illumina NextSeq 550 flow cell. In the authors' own workflow: The immunoSEQ output contained only junctional sequences without quality scores, so filtering could not match that applied to full-length reads. To assign V/J genes and CDR3, sequences were annotated against IMGT germline references using PyIR, a Python wrapper for IgBLAST v1.9. Any read was removed if the V/J assignment was weak (E-value above 1e-6), the CDR3 was missing, or the read contained stop codons, out-of-frame junctions, or ambiguous translated residues. V3J clonotypes were defined as sequences sharing the same inferred V gene, J gene, and CDR3 amino acid sequence. Percentage overlap between repertoires was computed as shared unique clonotypes divided by the size of the smaller repertoire. Three approaches were used to assess repertoire richness: RTK rarefaction, the Chao1 estimator, and Recon v2.1 estimates of unobserved clonotypes. OLGA was used to compute generation probabilities for all TCRbeta clonotypes that the gDNA method yielded from a handful of donors. TCRdb took over this immuneACCESS table, retaining in-frame rearrangements with V and J assigned. Such tables are incomplete; in checked studies, under half of the missing clones stem from an unresolved V gene, and the remainder is unexplained. V, J and clone size derive from that table, while D and trimming were established from the DNA sequence. Across this sample there are 1.5 million to 2.5 million clones, with less than 95% seen only once. The ten largest account for 0.9% to 1.5% of the sample.

A note on this clone: Its target antigen remains unknown. No base qualities exist here, and no much larger clone lies one base off it.

This TCR came from a man younger than 35 in good health. Sequenced material: naive CD8+ T cells sorted from blood. The cell subset or site label here, explained by the study, means: CD45RA+CCR7+. The receptor chain draws on TRBV5-6 and TRBJ2-7, with 7 bases matching TRBD1. The CDR3 reads as follows: CASRRTGQSYEQYF. The sequenced DNA is TGTGCCAGCAGGAGGACGGGACAGAGCTACGAGCAGTACTTC.